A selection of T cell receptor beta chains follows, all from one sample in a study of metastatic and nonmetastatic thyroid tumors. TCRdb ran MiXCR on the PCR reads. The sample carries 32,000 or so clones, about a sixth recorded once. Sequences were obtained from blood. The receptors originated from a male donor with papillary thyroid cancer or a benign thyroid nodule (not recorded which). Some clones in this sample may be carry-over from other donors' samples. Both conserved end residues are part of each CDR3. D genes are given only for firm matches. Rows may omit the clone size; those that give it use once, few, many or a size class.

cdr3_aa: CASSQGQVKEKLFF; cdr3_nt: TGTGCCAGCAGTCAGGGACAGGTGAAAGAAAAACTGTTTTTT; clone_size: many; cdr3_length: 14; v_call: TRBV12-3/TRBV12-4; d_call: TRBD1; j_call: TRBJ1-4
cdr3_aa: CASSLEYLAGGLQETQYF; cdr3_nt: TGTGCCAGCAGCTTAGAGTACCTAGCGGGGGGGCTGCAAGAGACCCAGTACTTC; clone_size: many; cdr3_length: 18; v_call: TRBV11-2; d_call: TRBD2; j_call: TRBJ2-5
cdr3_aa: CASTRTGNGYTF; cdr3_nt: TGTGCCAGTACCAGGACAGGAAATGGCTACACCTTC; clone_size: many; cdr3_length: 12; v_call: TRBV19; d_call: TRBD1; j_call: TRBJ1-2
cdr3_aa: CASSYLRASGSASNGYTF; cdr3_nt: TGTGCCAGCAGTTACCTAAGGGCGTCGGGGAGTGCGAGTAACGGCTACACCTTC; clone_size: medium-sized; cdr3_length: 18; v_call: TRBV6-2/TRBV6-3; d_call: -; j_call: TRBJ1-2
cdr3_aa: CASSGPRTTQGVDYGYTF; cdr3_nt: TGTGCCAGCAGTGGTCCAAGAACAACACAGGGGGTGGACTATGGCTACACCTTC; clone_size: -; cdr3_length: 18; v_call: TRBV2; d_call: TRBD1; j_call: TRBJ1-2
cdr3_aa: CASSLVQGDEQFF; cdr3_nt: TGCGCCAGCAGCTTGGTGCAGGGGGATGAGCAGTTCTTC; clone_size: many; cdr3_length: 13; v_call: TRBV5-1; d_call: TRBD1; j_call: TRBJ2-1
cdr3_aa: CASSLIGFNYEQYF; cdr3_nt: TGCGCCAGCAGCTTGATAGGATTTAACTACGAGCAGTACTTC; clone_size: -; cdr3_length: 14; v_call: TRBV5-1; d_call: -; j_call: TRBJ2-7
cdr3_aa: CATSFTGSGNTIYF; cdr3_nt: TGTGCCACCAGCTTCACAGGGTCTGGAAACACCATATATTTT; clone_size: many; cdr3_length: 14; v_call: TRBV15; d_call: -; j_call: TRBJ1-3
cdr3_aa: CASLLGDRGLYSPLHF; cdr3_nt: TGTGCCAGCCTGCTTGGGGACAGGGGGCTCTATTCACCCCTCCACTTT; clone_size: medium-sized; cdr3_length: 16; v_call: TRBV28; d_call: TRBD1; j_call: TRBJ1-6
cdr3_aa: CASSWQGPNEKLFF; cdr3_nt: TGTGCCAGCAGTTGGCAGGGGCCGAATGAAAAACTGTTTTTT; clone_size: many; cdr3_length: 14; v_call: TRBV12-3/TRBV12-4; d_call: -; j_call: TRBJ1-4
cdr3_aa: CASSEAAYATNEKLFF; cdr3_nt: TGTGCCAGCAGTGAGGCGGCCTATGCAACTAATGAAAAACTGTTTTTT; clone_size: -; cdr3_length: 16; v_call: TRBV6-1; d_call: -; j_call: TRBJ1-4